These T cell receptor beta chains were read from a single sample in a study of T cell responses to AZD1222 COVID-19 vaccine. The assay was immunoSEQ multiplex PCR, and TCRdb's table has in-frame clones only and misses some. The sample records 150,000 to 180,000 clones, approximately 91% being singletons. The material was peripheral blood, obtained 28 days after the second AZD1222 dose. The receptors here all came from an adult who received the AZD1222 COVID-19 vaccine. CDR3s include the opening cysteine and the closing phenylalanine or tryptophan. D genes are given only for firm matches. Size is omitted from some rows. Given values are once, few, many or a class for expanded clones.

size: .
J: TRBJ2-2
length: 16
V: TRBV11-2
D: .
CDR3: CASRIPGQKYTGELFF
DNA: TGTGCCAGCAGGATTCCAGGACAGAAATACACCGGGGAGCTGTTTTTT

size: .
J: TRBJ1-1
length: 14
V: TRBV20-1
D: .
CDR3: CSASNRYRGTEAFF
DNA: TGCAGTGCTAGTAATAGGTACCGGGGGACTGAAGCTTTCTTT

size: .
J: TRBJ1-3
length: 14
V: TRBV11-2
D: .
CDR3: CASSLGAGGNTIYF
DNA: TGTGCCAGCAGCTTAGGGGCAGGCGGAAACACCATATATTTT

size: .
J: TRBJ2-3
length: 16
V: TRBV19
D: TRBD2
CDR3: CASSSPRLADGDTQYF
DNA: TGTGCCAGTAGTAGCCCTCGACTAGCTGACGGAGATACGCAGTATTTT

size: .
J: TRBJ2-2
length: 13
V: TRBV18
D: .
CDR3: CASSPLEAGELFF
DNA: TGTGCCAGCTCACCCCTCGAAGCCGGGGAGCTGTTTTTT

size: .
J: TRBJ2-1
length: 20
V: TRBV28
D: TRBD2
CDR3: CASSPPGPGTSGRAYNEQFF
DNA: TGTGCCAGCAGTCCGCCCGGACCCGGGACTAGCGGGAGAGCCTACAATGAGCAGTTCTTC

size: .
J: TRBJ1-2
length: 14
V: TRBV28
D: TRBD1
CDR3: CASSSGQAYYGYTF
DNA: TGTGCCAGCAGTTCGGGACAGGCTTACTATGGCTACACCTTC

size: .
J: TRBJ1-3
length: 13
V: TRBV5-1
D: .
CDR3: CASSSGEGNTIYF
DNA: TGCGCCAGCAGCTCAGGGGAGGGAAACACCATATATTTT

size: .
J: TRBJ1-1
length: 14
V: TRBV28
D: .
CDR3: CASSHRSMNTEAFF
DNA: TGTGCCAGCAGTCACAGGTCCATGAACACTGAAGCTTTCTTT

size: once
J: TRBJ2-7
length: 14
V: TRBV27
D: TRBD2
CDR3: CASSSLAGDYEQYF
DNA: TGTGCCAGCAGTTCTCTAGCGGGGGACTACGAGCAGTACTTC

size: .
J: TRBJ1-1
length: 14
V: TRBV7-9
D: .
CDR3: CASSFSGVLSEAFF
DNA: TGTGCCAGCAGCTTCTCGGGGGTTCTGAGTGAAGCTTTCTTT

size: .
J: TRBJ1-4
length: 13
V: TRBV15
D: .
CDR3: CATRGGANEKLFF
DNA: TGTGCCACCAGAGGGGGTGCTAATGAAAAACTGTTTTTT

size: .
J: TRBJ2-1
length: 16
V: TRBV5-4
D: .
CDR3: CASTSVGGTSYNEQFF
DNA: TGTGCCAGCACCTCCGTCGGCGGGACTTCCTACAATGAGCAGTTCTTC

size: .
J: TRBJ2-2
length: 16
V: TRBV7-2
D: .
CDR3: CASSLGQSRWTGELFF
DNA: TGTGCCAGCAGCTTAGGACAGAGCCGATGGACCGGGGAGCTGTTTTTT

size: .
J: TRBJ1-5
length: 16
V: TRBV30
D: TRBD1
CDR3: CAWMDRGSYSNQPQHF
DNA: TGTGCCTGGATGGACAGGGGTAGTTATAGCAATCAGCCCCAGCATTTT

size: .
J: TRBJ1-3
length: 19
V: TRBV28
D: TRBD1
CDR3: CASRRTGATFGLFGNTIYF
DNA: TGTGCCAGCAGACGGACAGGGGCGACCTTTGGGCTCTTTGGAAACACCATATATTTT

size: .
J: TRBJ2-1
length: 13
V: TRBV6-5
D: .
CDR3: CASSYGGSNEQFF
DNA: TGTGCCAGCAGTTACGGGGGAAGCAATGAGCAGTTCTTC

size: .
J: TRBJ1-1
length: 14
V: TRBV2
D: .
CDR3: CASSASAIGGEAFF
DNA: TGTGCCAGCAGTGCCTCCGCTATAGGGGGTGAAGCTTTCTTT

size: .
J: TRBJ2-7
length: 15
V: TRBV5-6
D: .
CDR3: CASSSHLRATYEQYF
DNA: TGTGCCAGCAGCTCCCACCTGCGTGCCACTTACGAGCAGTACTTC

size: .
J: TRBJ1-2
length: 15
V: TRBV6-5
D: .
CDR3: CASSRPQTVLYGYTF
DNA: TGTGCCAGCAGCCGACCGCAGACAGTTCTCTATGGCTACACCTTC

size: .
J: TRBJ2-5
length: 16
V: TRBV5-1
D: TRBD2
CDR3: CASSLGTSGGQETQYF
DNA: TGCGCCAGCAGCTTGGGGACTAGCGGGGGACAAGAGACCCAGTACTTC

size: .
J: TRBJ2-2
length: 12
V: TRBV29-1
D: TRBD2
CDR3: CSAGLATGELFF
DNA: TGCAGCGCAGGACTAGCAACCGGGGAGCTGTTTTTT

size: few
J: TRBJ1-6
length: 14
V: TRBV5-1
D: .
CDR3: CASSLGGFNSPLHF
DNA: TGCGCCAGCAGCTTAGGAGGTTTTAATTCACCCCTCCACTTT

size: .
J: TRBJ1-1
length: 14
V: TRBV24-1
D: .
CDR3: CATSEARPNTEAFF
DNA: TGTGCCACCAGTGAGGCCCGTCCGAACACTGAAGCTTTCTTT

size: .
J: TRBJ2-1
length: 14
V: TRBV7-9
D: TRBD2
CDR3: CASSISGASSGQFF
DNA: TGTGCCAGCAGCATTAGCGGGGCCTCCTCCGGGCAGTTCTTC

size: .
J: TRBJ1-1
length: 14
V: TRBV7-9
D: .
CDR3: CASTPLWEGTEAFF
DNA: TGTGCCAGCACCCCCCTATGGGAGGGGACTGAAGCTTTCTTT

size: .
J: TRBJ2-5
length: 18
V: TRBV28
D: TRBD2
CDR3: CASSFPLGLAGGGETQYF
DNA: TGTGCCAGCAGTTTTCCGTTGGGGCTAGCGGGAGGGGGAGAGACCCAGTACTTC

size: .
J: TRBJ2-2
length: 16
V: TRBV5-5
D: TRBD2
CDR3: CASRHPGLPNTGELFF
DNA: TGTGCCAGCAGGCATCCGGGACTACCGAACACCGGGGAGCTGTTTTTT

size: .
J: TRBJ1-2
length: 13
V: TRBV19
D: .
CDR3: CASRKMGENGYTF
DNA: TGTGCCAGTAGGAAAATGGGGGAGAATGGCTACACCTTC

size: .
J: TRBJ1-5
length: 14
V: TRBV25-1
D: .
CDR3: CASKSGSANQPQHF
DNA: TGTGCCAGCAAGTCTGGGTCAGCGAATCAGCCCCAGCATTTT

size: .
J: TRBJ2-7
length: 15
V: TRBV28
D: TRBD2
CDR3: CASSSVGTSSYEQYF
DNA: TGTGCCAGCAGTTCGGTCGGGACTAGCTCCTACGAGCAGTACTTC

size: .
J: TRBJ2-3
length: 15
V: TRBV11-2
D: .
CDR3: CASSLGARWPDTQYF
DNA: TGTGCCAGCAGCTTAGGAGCTAGATGGCCAGATACGCAGTATTTT

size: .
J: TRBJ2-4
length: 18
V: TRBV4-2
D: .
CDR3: CASSQGSGVADSKNIQYF
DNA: TGTGCCAGCAGCCAAGGGTCGGGGGTAGCGGACTCCAAAAACATTCAGTACTTC

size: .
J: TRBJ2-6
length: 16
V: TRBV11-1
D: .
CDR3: CASSFILRSGANVLTF
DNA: TGTGCCAGCAGCTTTATACTGCGCTCTGGGGCCAACGTCCTGACTTTC

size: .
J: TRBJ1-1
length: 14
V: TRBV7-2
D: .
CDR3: CASSLGTYWGEAFF
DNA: TGTGCCAGCAGCTTAGGCACCTACTGGGGAGAAGCTTTCTTT

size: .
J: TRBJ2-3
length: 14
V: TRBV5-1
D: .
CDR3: CASSLGDTTDTQYF
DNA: TGCGCCAGCAGCTTGGGGGACACGACAGATACGCAGTATTTT

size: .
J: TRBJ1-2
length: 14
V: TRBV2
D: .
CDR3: CASSPGGGSYGYTF
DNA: TGTGCCAGCAGTCCTGGGGGGGGAAGCTATGGCTACACCTTC

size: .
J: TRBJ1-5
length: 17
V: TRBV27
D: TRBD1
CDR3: CASSLLGQGEGNQPQHF
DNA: TGTGCCAGCAGTTTACTCGGACAGGGGGAGGGCAATCAGCCCCAGCATTTT